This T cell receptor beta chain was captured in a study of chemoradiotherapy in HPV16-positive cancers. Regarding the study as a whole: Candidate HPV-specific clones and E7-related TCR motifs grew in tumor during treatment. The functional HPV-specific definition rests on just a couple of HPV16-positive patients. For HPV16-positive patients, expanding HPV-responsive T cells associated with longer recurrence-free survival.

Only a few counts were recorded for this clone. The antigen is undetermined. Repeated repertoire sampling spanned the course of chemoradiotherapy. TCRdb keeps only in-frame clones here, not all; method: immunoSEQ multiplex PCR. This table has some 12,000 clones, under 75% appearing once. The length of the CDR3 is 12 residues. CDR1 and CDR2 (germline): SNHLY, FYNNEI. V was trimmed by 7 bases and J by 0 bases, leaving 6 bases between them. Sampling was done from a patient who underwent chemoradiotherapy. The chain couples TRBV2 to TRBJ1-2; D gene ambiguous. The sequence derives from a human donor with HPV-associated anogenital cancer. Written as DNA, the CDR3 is TGTGCCAGCAAGGTCACTAACTATGGCTACACCTTC. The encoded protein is CASKVTNYGYTF.